Listed below are T cell receptor beta chains from one sample, sequenced in a study of T cell repertoires in cytomegalovirus infection. TCRdb passed the reads through MiXCR, listing each CDR3 protein once. The sample yields approximately 190,000 distinct CDR3 sequences, nearly 9.5% seen once. Input material: PBMCs. The receptors shown here come from a human donor in good health (CMV status not recorded). Some clones in this sample may be carry-over from other donors' samples. CDR3s include the opening cysteine and the closing phenylalanine or tryptophan.

V gene: TRBV27
J gene: TRBJ1-2
CDR3 protein: CASSPSRGQWIVKGHGYTF

V gene: TRBV28
J gene: TRBJ1-5
CDR3 protein: CASSEFSGQGSNQPQHF

V gene: TRBV13
J gene: TRBJ1-2
CDR3 protein: CASSLRGVDYGYTF

V gene: TRBV28
J gene: TRBJ2-1
CDR3 protein: CASSLGGGPQFF

V gene: TRBV6-1
J gene: TRBJ2-1
CDR3 protein: CASTLGAYNEQFF

V gene: TRBV20-1
J gene: TRBJ1-3
CDR3 protein: CSAKASSGGNTIYF

V gene: TRBV27
J gene: TRBJ2-3
CDR3 protein: CASSSRVGIITDTQYF

V gene: TRBV7-2
J gene: TRBJ2-7
CDR3 protein: CASSLDRLDEQYF

V gene: TRBV27
J gene: TRBJ2-2
CDR3 protein: CASSVGDSTGELFF

V gene: TRBV29-1
J gene: TRBJ1-1
CDR3 protein: CSVELRGGRTEAFF

V gene: TRBV20-1
J gene: TRBJ2-1
CDR3 protein: CSARPGLAALSSYNEQFF

V gene: TRBV7-2
J gene: TRBJ2-7
CDR3 protein: CASSPRSSYEQYF

V gene: TRBV7-2
J gene: TRBJ2-5
CDR3 protein: CASSLTNQETQYF

V gene: TRBV20-1
J gene: TRBJ1-5
CDR3 protein: CSAADRSNQPQHF

V gene: TRBV7-2
J gene: TRBJ2-1
CDR3 protein: CASSSRTRYNEQFF

V gene: TRBV7-9
J gene: TRBJ2-7
CDR3 protein: CASSFGTGPAEQYF

V gene: TRBV7-9
J gene: TRBJ2-3
CDR3 protein: CASQHGWATTDTQYF

V gene: TRBV6-5
J gene: TRBJ2-1
CDR3 protein: CASSYSPAHIVGNEQFF

V gene: TRBV4-3
J gene: TRBJ2-7
CDR3 protein: CASSPGGMGYEQYF

V gene: TRBV14
J gene: TRBJ1-2
CDR3 protein: CASSQQSLGGYTF

V gene: TRBV7-2
J gene: TRBJ2-2
CDR3 protein: CAGTANTGELFF

V gene: TRBV7-2
J gene: TRBJ2-1
CDR3 protein: CASSLRNRNNEQFF

V gene: TRBV20-1
J gene: TRBJ2-3
CDR3 protein: CSARDWGGSPADTQYF

V gene: TRBV10-3
J gene: TRBJ1-1
CDR3 protein: CAISGRDISMNTEAFF

V gene: TRBV6-5
J gene: TRBJ2-7
CDR3 protein: CASSYSSGGYEQYF

V gene: TRBV7-2
J gene: TRBJ2-3
CDR3 protein: CASSLGPSDTQYF

V gene: TRBV7-9
J gene: TRBJ1-5
CDR3 protein: CASSLEGKPQHF

V gene: TRBV7-2
J gene: TRBJ1-6
CDR3 protein: CASSLGGHYNSPLHF

V gene: TRBV7-9
J gene: TRBJ2-1
CDR3 protein: CASTKSGAGSNEQFF

V gene: TRBV19
J gene: TRBJ1-1
CDR3 protein: CASRQDRNTEAFF

V gene: TRBV20-1
J gene: TRBJ2-3
CDR3 protein: CSALGGPDTQYF

V gene: TRBV7-2
J gene: TRBJ2-7
CDR3 protein: CASSLGGPPGSYEQYF

V gene: TRBV5-6
J gene: TRBJ1-3
CDR3 protein: CASSFWYSGNTIYF

V gene: TRBV5-6
J gene: TRBJ1-1
CDR3 protein: CASSWQYPFNTEAFF

V gene: TRBV7-9
J gene: TRBJ1-5
CDR3 protein: CASSLQGFNQPQHF

V gene: TRBV19
J gene: TRBJ2-1
CDR3 protein: CASSPTDYNEQFF

V gene: TRBV25-1
J gene: TRBJ2-5
CDR3 protein: CASSELVGVETQYF

V gene: TRBV10-3
J gene: TRBJ1-4
CDR3 protein: CAISAGQGGEKLFF

V gene: TRBV28
J gene: TRBJ1-2
CDR3 protein: CASSPLKQWTSYGYTF

V gene: TRBV7-9
J gene: TRBJ1-5
CDR3 protein: CASSPLRVGGNQPQHF

V gene: TRBV7-2
J gene: TRBJ2-1
CDR3 protein: CASSLGQYEQFF

V gene: TRBV7-9
J gene: TRBJ1-6
CDR3 protein: CASSLHDRQTRPNSPLHF

V gene: TRBV5-1
J gene: TRBJ2-3
CDR3 protein: CASSLGSSGGTTDTQYF

V gene: TRBV7-8
J gene: TRBJ1-2
CDR3 protein: CASSPARVNYGYTF

V gene: TRBV19
J gene: TRBJ2-5
CDR3 protein: CASSRRGEETQYF

V gene: TRBV7-8
J gene: TRBJ1-1
CDR3 protein: CASSLVTVSTEAFF

V gene: TRBV7-8
J gene: TRBJ2-3
CDR3 protein: CASSQKAGLAGPADTQYF

V gene: TRBV19
J gene: TRBJ2-4
CDR3 protein: CASSIAPGLSDIQYF